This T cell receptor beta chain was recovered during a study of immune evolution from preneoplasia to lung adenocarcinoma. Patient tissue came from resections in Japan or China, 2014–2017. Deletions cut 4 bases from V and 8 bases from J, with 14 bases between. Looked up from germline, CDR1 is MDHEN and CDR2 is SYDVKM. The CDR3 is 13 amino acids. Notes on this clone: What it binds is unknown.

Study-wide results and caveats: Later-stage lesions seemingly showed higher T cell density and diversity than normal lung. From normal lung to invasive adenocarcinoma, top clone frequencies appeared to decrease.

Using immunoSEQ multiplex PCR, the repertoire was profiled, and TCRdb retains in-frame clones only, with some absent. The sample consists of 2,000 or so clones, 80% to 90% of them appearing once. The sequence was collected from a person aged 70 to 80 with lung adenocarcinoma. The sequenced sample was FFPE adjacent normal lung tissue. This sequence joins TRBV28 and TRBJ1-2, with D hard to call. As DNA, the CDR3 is TGTGCCAGCAGTTACACGTCTTCCTGGGGCTACACCTTC. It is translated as CASSYTSSWGYTF.